What follows describes a single T cell receptor (beta chain). Trimming cost V 3 bases and J 7 bases; bases outside gene matches: 15. CDR1 and CDR2 (germline): MGHRA, YSYEKL. The length of the CDR3 is 18 residues. This specimen belongs to a study of blood T cell repertoires in COVID-19. Looking at the study overall: Acute and convalescent COVID-19 samples came from the United States, Italy and Spain.

Measured with immunoSEQ multiplex PCR; TCRdb has only the in-frame clones, and not every one. The sample holds some 65,000 clones, 65% to 80% seen once. The J gene is TRBJ1-6, the V gene TRBV4-1; 7 bases are shared with TRBD1. This sequence originates from a woman aged 65 to 85 with acute or convalescent COVID-19. Material for sequencing was peripheral blood. CDR3 nucleotides: TGCGCCAGCAGCCATCCTCCTGGACAGGACCCTTCAAATTCACCCCTCCACTTT. Its translation: CASSHPPGQDPSNSPLHF.